The rows below give T cell receptor beta chains drawn from one sample of a study of PD-1 blockade in classical Hodgkin lymphoma. Libraries were prepared by immunoSEQ multiplex PCR; TCRdb keeps only in-frame clonotypes and omits some of them. The sample lists about 16,000 clones; 84% were seen once. Material: peripheral blood mononuclear cells (PBMCs). These receptor sequences come from a human donor with classical Hodgkin lymphoma. The CDR3 runs from the conserved cysteine through the conserved F or W. Each record gives: D gene, clone size, V gene, CDR3 protein. D genes are given only for firm matches. Size is omitted from some rows. Given values are once, few, many or a class for expanded clones.

. | . | TRBV2 | CASSESGAGWNTEAFF
. | . | TRBV28 | CASSLTGRGAAFF
TRBD2 | . | TRBV25-1 | CASGPSGSNEQFF
. | . | TRBV6-6 | CASRPRAGEVFEQFF
. | . | TRBV6-5 | CASRITLNTEAFF
. | . | TRBV7-9 | CASSDDWWFKTQYF
. | . | TRBV28 | CASHLNTEAFF
. | . | TRBV5-6 | CASSIRQAGNTIYF
. | . | TRBV11-1 | CASSLGQADGYTF
. | . | TRBV7-9 | CASSSTVDWEKLFF
. | . | TRBV4-2 | CARSVDPRFYGYTF
. | large | TRBV7-9 | CASSVAPQGGGNEQFF
. | few | TRBV28 | CASSSWGASYEQYF
TRBD2 | . | TRBV28 | CATRLAIPGELFF
. | . | TRBV19 | CASTYGNRPGTEAFF
TRBD2 | . | TRBV6-6 | CASSNTGLALSEQYF
TRBD1 | . | TRBV7-2 | CASSTRDRKAFF
. | . | TRBV10-3 | CAISGAGSSGANVLTF
. | once | TRBV5-1 | CASRPGYPHNEQFF
TRBD2 | . | TRBV10-3 | CAIRLAGAHEQYF
TRBD1 | . | TRBV5-1 | CASSPSQGAWETQYF
. | . | TRBV12-2 | CASRLEVSPFTSRDRSGELFF
. | . | TRBV5-6 | CASSFRYLGYEQYF
TRBD2 | . | TRBV7-2 | CASSTSAGSYNEQFF
. | . | TRBV25-1 | CASTEGGGNEQFF
TRBD2 | . | TRBV7-2 | CASSLSGANTGELFF
. | . | TRBV19 | CATQQGRAYEQYF